This is a list of T cell receptor beta chains from one sample in a study of beta chain features in type 1 diabetes. TCRdb's table, derived via immunoSEQ multiplex PCR, lists solely in-frame clones and lacks some. The repertoire holds about 350,000 clones, with about 19% as singletons. Material: naive CD4+ T cells from blood. The receptors stem from a woman aged 18-29 years in good health. CDR3s leave out the opening cysteine and the closing phenylalanine or tryptophan. A D gene is named only where the DNA matches it firmly.

CDR3 length: 11
V gene: TRBV7-2
J gene: TRBJ2-7
D gene: -
CDR3 protein: ASSLDGGYEQY

CDR3 length: 12
V gene: TRBV4-1
J gene: TRBJ2-7
D gene: TRBD1
CDR3 protein: ASSHPGQATQKY

CDR3 length: 11
V gene: TRBV18
J gene: TRBJ2-7
D gene: TRBD1
CDR3 protein: ASSPGTGNEQY

CDR3 length: 13
V gene: TRBV13
J gene: TRBJ2-3
D gene: TRBD2
CDR3 protein: ASTQRGGSTDTQY

CDR3 length: 12
V gene: TRBV15
J gene: TRBJ2-2
D gene: -
CDR3 protein: ATSIRLDTGELF

CDR3 length: 14
V gene: TRBV7-2
J gene: TRBJ2-7
D gene: TRBD2
CDR3 protein: ASSLSAGGPSYEQY

CDR3 length: 9
V gene: TRBV29-1
J gene: TRBJ2-2
D gene: -
CDR3 protein: SGRAGGELF

CDR3 length: 11
V gene: TRBV5-1
J gene: TRBJ2-3
D gene: -
CDR3 protein: ASSFATGDTQY

CDR3 length: 16
V gene: TRBV4-3
J gene: TRBJ2-4
D gene: -
CDR3 protein: ASSQGRLRDGAKNIQY

CDR3 length: 12
V gene: TRBV6-6
J gene: TRBJ1-4
D gene: TRBD1
CDR3 protein: ASRVPGQGVKLF

CDR3 length: 11
V gene: TRBV7-2
J gene: TRBJ1-2
D gene: -
CDR3 protein: ASSLRTNYGYT

CDR3 length: 11
V gene: TRBV7-9
J gene: TRBJ1-1
D gene: -
CDR3 protein: ASSLGGYTVAF

CDR3 length: 14
V gene: TRBV7-6
J gene: TRBJ2-1
D gene: -
CDR3 protein: ASSLVAGLSYNEQF

CDR3 length: 10
V gene: TRBV29-1
J gene: TRBJ2-1
D gene: -
CDR3 protein: SVGRGSNEQF

CDR3 length: 13
V gene: TRBV15
J gene: TRBJ1-1
D gene: -
CDR3 protein: ATSREDIPNTEAF

CDR3 length: 12
V gene: TRBV30
J gene: TRBJ2-5
D gene: TRBD2
CDR3 protein: AWAGLAKLETQY

CDR3 length: 13
V gene: TRBV7-6
J gene: TRBJ1-2
D gene: TRBD1
CDR3 protein: ASSLASTGVYGYT

CDR3 length: 12
V gene: TRBV7-6
J gene: TRBJ2-7
D gene: -
CDR3 protein: ASSPGVGSYEQY

CDR3 length: 13
V gene: TRBV15
J gene: TRBJ1-6
D gene: TRBD1
CDR3 protein: ATSRDRGADSPLH

CDR3 length: 11
V gene: TRBV7-3
J gene: TRBJ2-5
D gene: -
CDR3 protein: ASSLTREETQY

CDR3 length: 11
V gene: TRBV25-1
J gene: TRBJ2-5
D gene: TRBD1
CDR3 protein: ASRGTGIETQY

CDR3 length: 11
V gene: TRBV29-1
J gene: TRBJ2-1
D gene: -
CDR3 protein: SVGGEAYNEQF

CDR3 length: 14
V gene: TRBV15
J gene: TRBJ2-1
D gene: TRBD2
CDR3 protein: ATSRPSGRSYNEQF

CDR3 length: 13
V gene: TRBV5-1
J gene: TRBJ1-2
D gene: -
CDR3 protein: ASSVYLTGQFGYT

CDR3 length: 11
V gene: TRBV7-9
J gene: TRBJ2-3
D gene: -
CDR3 protein: ASSLQGGDTQY

CDR3 length: 11
V gene: TRBV30
J gene: TRBJ2-1
D gene: -
CDR3 protein: AWRGRRYNEQF

CDR3 length: 11
V gene: TRBV18
J gene: TRBJ1-5
D gene: -
CDR3 protein: ASSLDRNQPQH

CDR3 length: 13
V gene: TRBV18
J gene: TRBJ2-5
D gene: -
CDR3 protein: ASSPRAGDQETQY

CDR3 length: 11
V gene: TRBV7-3
J gene: TRBJ1-2
D gene: -
CDR3 protein: ASSFGQGHGYT

CDR3 length: 10
V gene: TRBV28
J gene: TRBJ2-7
D gene: TRBD2
CDR3 protein: ASTSRLAEQY

CDR3 length: 11
V gene: TRBV7-6
J gene: TRBJ2-5
D gene: -
CDR3 protein: ASSLAPGETQY

CDR3 length: 13
V gene: TRBV7-2
J gene: TRBJ2-7
D gene: TRBD2
CDR3 protein: ASSLDILAGGEQY

CDR3 length: 10
V gene: TRBV5-1
J gene: TRBJ1-2
D gene: -
CDR3 protein: ASKGPGEGYT

CDR3 length: 12
V gene: TRBV5-6
J gene: TRBJ2-5
D gene: TRBD1
CDR3 protein: ASSLAQGPETQY

CDR3 length: 12
V gene: TRBV7-3
J gene: TRBJ1-2
D gene: -
CDR3 protein: ASSLGAGDYGYT

CDR3 length: 13
V gene: TRBV9
J gene: TRBJ1-5
D gene: -
CDR3 protein: ASSVTAYSNQPQH

CDR3 length: 10
V gene: TRBV30
J gene: TRBJ2-2
D gene: -
CDR3 protein: AWSDRTGELF

CDR3 length: 12
V gene: TRBV7-9
J gene: TRBJ1-1
D gene: -
CDR3 protein: ASSLNRDNTEAF

CDR3 length: 14
V gene: TRBV30
J gene: TRBJ2-3
D gene: -
CDR3 protein: AWSADTDSRTDTQY

CDR3 length: 11
V gene: TRBV30
J gene: TRBJ2-5
D gene: TRBD1
CDR3 protein: AWSRGQGETQY

CDR3 length: 13
V gene: TRBV4-1
J gene: TRBJ2-1
D gene: TRBD2
CDR3 protein: ASSQIGLASDEQF

CDR3 length: 13
V gene: TRBV9
J gene: TRBJ2-1
D gene: TRBD2
CDR3 protein: ASSMTSGAYNEQF